Listed here are 5 T cell receptor beta chains from one sample, sequenced in a study of blood T cell repertoires in COVID-19 (dated by TCRdb to the early 2020s). Library method: the immunoSEQ multiplex PCR assay. In TCRdb, the immuneACCESS table is reduced to in-frame sequences with V and J assigned. These tables do not hold every clone; where another copy was compared, an unresolved V gene accounts for under half, and the others remain unexplained. The sample table lists about 210,000 clones, approximately 89% of them with a count of one. The top ten clones comprise 4% to 5.5% of the sample. Sequenced sample: peripheral blood. The source of these receptors is a middle-aged woman with acute or convalescent COVID-19.

This clone was recorded only once. This chain joins TRBV18 and TRBJ1-2; a weak D match, TRBD1 (6 bases). The V gene lost 3 bases and the J gene lost 3 bases, with 8 bases spanning the gap. Germline loops: CDR1 KGHSH, CDR2 LQKENI. This CDR3 spans 13 amino acids. DNA for the CDR3: TGTGCCAGCTCACCTAACAGGGACTATGGCTACACCTTC. Translation: CASSPNRDYGYTF.

The chain uses TRBV24-1 and TRBJ2-3; tentative D call: TRBD1 (5 bases). Germline lookup yields CDR1 KGHDR and CDR2 SFDVKD. The CDR3 is made up of 15 amino acids. Trimming took off 9 bases at V and 4 bases at J, with 19 bases between the two ends. The CDR3 bases are TGTGCCACCCCTCCCACCCAGGGAAGTGCAGATACGCAGTATTTT. Its protein product is CATPPTQGSADTQYF.

This clone was found once. The chain employs TRBV5-1 and TRBJ2-2; tentative D call: TRBD2 (6 bases). The germline V gene encodes CDR1 SGHRS and CDR2 YFSETQ. The germline V and J ends were trimmed by 3 bases and 8 bases, with 26 bases remaining between them. This CDR3 is 18 amino acids long. The CDR3 DNA sequence: TGCGCCAGCAGCTCGGGAGTCCCAATAAACTCCGCAGGGGGGGAGCTGTTTTTT. This sequence encodes CASSSGVPINSAGGELFF.

The chain uses TRBV6-5 and TRBJ2-7, with 7 nucleotides matching TRBD2. Trimming took 0 bases from V and 7 from J; bases not matched to a gene: 6. CDR1 is MNHEY, CDR2 SVGAGI, per germline. The CDR3 covers 14 residues. CDR3 residues: CASSYSGRGGEQYV. The CDR3 bases are TGTGCCAGCAGTTACTCGGGGAGGGGCGGAGAGCAGTACGTC.

The rearrangement links TRBV2 to TRBJ2-5; D might be TRBD2 (5 bases). Germline V gives CDR1 SNHLY, CDR2 FYNNEI. V was clipped by 11 bases and J by 10 bases, with 23 bases between them. The length of the CDR3 is 13 residues. In nucleotides, the CDR3 is TGTGCCTCCAATTTGAGGGTACTTAAGGACCAGTACTTC. This codes for CASNLRVLKDQYF. The entire variable domain, with the rest obtained from reference TRBV2 and TRBJ2-5, is as follows: EPEVTQTPSHQVTQMGQEVILRCVPISNHLYFYWYRQILGQKVEFLVSFYNNEISEKSEIFDDQFSVERPDGSNFTLKIRSTKLEDSAMYFCASNLRVLKDQYFGPGTRLLVL.